The rows below give T cell receptor beta chains drawn from one sample of a study of cytotoxic CD8 clonotypes in ibrutinib-treated CLL. TCRdb's table, derived via immunoSEQ multiplex PCR, lists solely in-frame clones and lacks some. The sample contains approximately 15,000 clones, 55% to 65% of which appear only once. Source: PBMCs, taken before ibrutinib treatment. The origin of the receptors is a human donor with chronic lymphocytic leukemia. Each CDR3 is given with its conserved first and last residue. The D gene is left open where the match is weak. Only some rows state a clone size, as once, few, many or a class for expanded clones.

D: NA
J: TRBJ1-3
size: few
V: TRBV5-5
CDR3: CASSLVGRDPGNTIYF
DNA: TGTGCCAGCAGCTTGGTGGGGCGCGACCCTGGAAACACCATATATTTT

D: TRBD1
J: TRBJ1-6
size: NA
V: TRBV19
CDR3: CASSMGRDRPNSPLHF
DNA: TGTGCCAGTAGTATGGGCCGGGACAGACCAAATTCACCCCTCCACTTT

D: NA
J: TRBJ1-5
size: NA
V: TRBV7-9
CDR3: CASSLTFGSSNQPQHF
DNA: TGTGCCAGCAGCTTGACTTTTGGAAGTAGCAATCAGCCCCAGCATTTT

D: NA
J: TRBJ1-5
size: NA
V: TRBV7-9
CDR3: CASKEGRNPWEPQHF
DNA: TGTGCCAGCAAAGAGGGAAGGAATCCCTGGGAGCCCCAGCATTTT

D: NA
J: TRBJ1-2
size: NA
V: TRBV5-6
CDR3: CASSWVGGYTF
DNA: TGTGCCAGCAGCTGGGTTGGCGGCTACACCTTC

D: NA
J: TRBJ1-2
size: few
V: TRBV28
CDR3: CASTERAGVSYGYTF
DNA: TGTGCCAGCACCGAGCGCGCCGGCGTTTCCTATGGCTACACCTTC

D: NA
J: TRBJ2-2
size: NA
V: TRBV14
CDR3: CASSQASGYTGELFF
DNA: TGTGCCAGCAGCCAAGCGAGCGGCTACACCGGGGAGCTGTTTTTT

D: NA
J: TRBJ2-3
size: NA
V: TRBV19
CDR3: CASSMGDGPADTQYF
DNA: TGTGCCAGTAGTATGGGGGACGGTCCCGCAGATACGCAGTATTTT

D: NA
J: TRBJ2-2
size: once
V: TRBV11-2
CDR3: CASSWPTNTGELFF
DNA: TGTGCCAGCAGCTGGCCAACGAACACCGGGGAGCTGTTTTTT

D: NA
J: TRBJ2-2
size: NA
V: TRBV6-1
CDR3: CALWGRTGELFF
DNA: TGTGCCCTCTGGGGGCGCACCGGGGAGCTGTTTTTT